This TCR beta chain derives from a study of neurological immune-mediated disorders. A 10-nucleotide random UMI tagged transcripts in template-switch 5'RACE cDNA synthesis. MiXCR, applied by TCRdb to the 5' RACE reads, yields one record per CDR3 protein. The table lists around 30,000 distinct CDR3 sequences, roughly 4.4% of them singletons. V dropped 2 bases and J dropped 0 bases, with 10 bases sitting between them. The CDR3 contains 15 residues. From germline, CDR1 is ENHRY and CDR2 SYGVKD. This clonotype has at least ten counts. The sequencing sample was made of PBMCs. The source is a man aged 18 to 30 in good health. The chain carries TRBV10-3 and TRBJ1-2; D gene unclear. The CDR3 is CAISENLGANYGYTF. CDR3 nucleotide sequence: TGTGCCATCAGTGAGAACCTGGGAGCTAACTATGGCTACACCTTC.